Each of the 32 T cell receptor beta chains below was sequenced from the same sample in a study of cytotoxic CD8 clonotypes in ibrutinib-treated CLL. Only in-frame clones appear in the TCRdb table, and some are missing; sequencing was by immunoSEQ multiplex PCR. Found here are approximately 300,000 clones, around four fifths of them singletons; the top ten hold approximately 7%. The sequences come from PBMCs, collected before ibrutinib treatment. These receptors were taken from a human donor with chronic lymphocytic leukemia.

The chain combines TRBV6-1 with TRBJ1-3; D remains ambiguous. The CDR3 length is 10 residues. Germline V CDR1 and CDR2: MNHNS, SASEGT. Trimming stripped 8 bases from V and 5 bases from J, with 4 bases between. DNA for the CDR3: TGTGCCAGCGGGAGAAACACCATATATTTT. This translates into CASGRNTIYF.

The chain has TRBV20-1 and TRBJ2-5, with 9 bases matching TRBD1. With 5 bases clipped from V and 7 bases from J, the junction kept 2 bases outside the gene matches. The CDR3 covers 11 residues. The V gene's germline CDR1 is DFQATT and CDR2 SNEGSKA (reference sequence). The CDR3 DNA sequence: TGCAGTGCTGGACAGGGGTTGACCCAGTACTTC. Amino acids: CSAGQGLTQYF.

This chain connects TRBV27 to TRBJ1-5; D is uncertain. The ends were cut back, 2 bases at V and 9 bases at J, with 11 bases in the middle. The germline V gene has CDR1 MNHEY and CDR2 SMNVEV (reference sequence). This CDR3 comprises 13 residues. CDR3 sequence: CASSLMGSRPQHF. As DNA, the CDR3 is TGTGCCAGCAGTTTAATGGGGTCCCGGCCCCAGCATTTT.

This clone was observed a few times. V gene TRBV5-1 combines with J gene TRBJ1-2; D remains unclear. The CDR3 extends over 15 amino acids. V shed 3 bases and J shed 4 bases, with 16 bases lying between them. The germline V gene encodes CDR1 SGHRS and CDR2 YFSETQ. CDR3 loop: CASSSTPKTSYGYTF. The DNA for the CDR3 is TGCGCCAGCAGCTCTACACCCAAGACAAGCTATGGCTACACCTTC.

The chain links TRBV30 to TRBJ1-4; D call uncertain. Germline V gene data show CDR1 as GTSNPN and CDR2 as SVGIG (reference sequence). The CDR3 is 14 residues long. The V end lost 0 bases, the J end lost 6 bases, and 11 bases lay between the germline ends. The CDR3 coding sequence is TGTGCCTGGAGTGTGGGAAGGGTTGATGAAAAACTGTTTTTT. It encodes CAWSVGRVDEKLFF.

The J gene is TRBJ1-5, the V gene TRBV28; perhaps TRBD1 as D (5 bases). V lost 4 bases and J lost 7, with 17 bases in between. Germline assignment: CDR1 MDHEN and CDR2 SYDVKM. This CDR3 is built from 15 residues. The DNA of the CDR3 is TGTGCCAGCAGTTCCGGGACGGCGACCGAACAGCCCCAGCATTTT. Translation: CASSSGTATEQPQHF.

This chain connects TRBV4-3 to TRBJ2-2, with D unclear. V lost 0 bases to trimming and J lost 6 bases, with 14 bases between them. The CDR3 contains 16 residues. Germline lookup yields CDR1 LGHNA and CDR2 YSLEER. The CDR3 nucleotides are TGCGCCAGCAGCCAAGATATTTATGAGTGGGCCGGGGAGCTGTTTTTT. It encodes CASSQDIYEWAGELFF.

This clone was seen a few times. The genes are TRBV5-1 and TRBJ2-1; 9 nucleotides line up with TRBD1. Germline lookup yields CDR1 SGHRS and CDR2 YFSETQ. The CDR3 runs 17 residues. V gave up 0 bases and J gave up 6 bases; unmatched junction bases: 10. The CDR3 sequence: CASSLEALGTGTNEQFF. CDR3 DNA sequence: TGCGCCAGCAGCTTGGAAGCCCTAGGGACAGGGACCAATGAGCAGTTCTTC.

The sample holds a few counts of this clone. This chain connects TRBV5-1 to TRBJ1-3; D is ambiguous. In germline, CDR1 is SGHRS, CDR2 YFSETQ. CDR3 length equals 14 residues. Trimming pared 5 bases from V and 0 bases from J, leaving 9 bases between. CDR3 sequence (DNA): TGCGCCAGCAGGTTATTGGCCTCTGGAAACACCATATATTTT. This sequence encodes CASRLLASGNTIYF. The full variable domain, in which reference TRBV5-1 and TRBJ1-3 provide the parts outside the CDR3, is KAGVTQTPRYLIKTRGQQVTLSCSPISGHRSVSWYQQTPGQGLQFLFEYFSETQRNKGNFPGRFSGRQFSNSRSEMNVSTLELGDSALYLCASRLLASGNTIYFGEGSWLTVV.

The gene calls are TRBV4-2 and TRBJ2-5, with D maybe TRBD2 (6 bases). The germline V gene has CDR1 LGHNA and CDR2 YNFKEQ. V was shortened by 4 bases and J by 3 bases, with 12 bases between the two germline ends. This CDR3 comprises 14 residues. The CDR3 loop is CASSRKASEETQYF. The CDR3 DNA reads as TGTGCCAGCAGCCGGAAGGCTAGCGAAGAGACCCAGTACTTC.

The chain carries TRBV6-1 and TRBJ1-5; no clear D gene. Germline V CDR1 and CDR2: MNHNS, SASEGT. V was pared by 4 bases and J by 0 bases, with 4 bases between. The CDR3 is 13 amino acids. The CDR3 is CASSVDSNQPQHF. Written as DNA, the CDR3 is TGTGCCAGCAGTGTGGATAGCAATCAGCCCCAGCATTTT.

V gene TRBV6-6 combines with J gene TRBJ1-1; no clear D. Germline loops: CDR1 MNHNY, CDR2 SVGAGI (reference sequence). Trimming took off 2 bases at V and 6 bases at J, with 13 bases between the two ends. The length of the CDR3 is 14 residues. In nucleotides, the CDR3 is TGTGCCAGCAGTTACAAAGGTTCGAAGGCTGAAGCTTTCTTT. Translation gives CASSYKGSKAEAFF.

The rearrangement joins TRBV28 to TRBJ2-5; D gene uncertain. Germline V gives CDR1 MDHEN, CDR2 SYDVKM. Deletions cut 5 bases from V and 5 bases from J, with 18 bases between. The CDR3 contains 15 residues. CDR3 residues: CASSRLPYSRETQYF. Written as DNA, the CDR3 is TGTGCCAGCAGTCGCCTCCCTTATTCTCGGGAGACCCAGTACTTC.

CDR3 protein: CAWGRGRARFAHEQYF. CDR3 bases: TGTGCCTGGGGGCGCGGCCGGGCGCGTTTTGCCCACGAGCAGTACTTC. This chain connects TRBV30 to TRBJ2-7; D gene unclear. Trimming took 5 bases from V and 5 from J, leaving 25 bases between them. This CDR3 has 16 amino acids. Germline V lookup: CDR1 GTSNPN, CDR2 SVGIG (reference sequence).

This clone was found once. An end of the junction does not agree with germline; a read error may underlie this. The CDR3: CASSNSDEQFF. The CDR3, as DNA: TGTGCCAGCAGTAACTCGGATGAGCAGTTCTTC. This chain links TRBV6-5 with TRBJ2-1; D gene unclear. This CDR3 has 11 residues. The germline gives CDR1 MNHEY, CDR2 SVGAGI.

This rearrangement joins TRBV2 to TRBJ2-7; weak D call: TRBD2 (6 bases). Germline lookup yields CDR1 SNHLY and CDR2 FYNNEI. This CDR3 contains 13 residues. V was cut by 9 bases and J by 0 bases, with 12 bases left in between. The CDR3 coding sequence is TGTGCCAGTACGGGACTTCACTCCTACGAGCAGTACTTC. This translates into CASTGLHSYEQYF.

The rearrangement joins TRBV19 to TRBJ2-5, with a weak D call TRBD1 (6 bases). Germline V gene lookup returns CDR1 LNHDA and CDR2 SQIVND (reference sequence). CDR3 length: 17 amino acids. Trimming shortened V by 0 bases and J by 1 base, and 15 bases separated the two germline ends. The CDR3 protein is CASSIDSGTRVQETQYF. The CDR3 DNA is TGTGCCAGTAGTATAGATTCGGGGACAAGGGTCCAAGAGACCCAGTACTTC. Full variable domain (rest looked up from reference TRBV19 and TRBJ2-5): DGGITQSPKYLFRKEGQNVTLSCEQNLNHDAMYWYRQDPGQGLRLIYYSQIVNDFQKGDIAEGYSVSREKKESFPLTVTSAQKNPTAFYLCASSIDSGTRVQETQYFGPGTRLLVL.

The chain combines TRBV6-1 with TRBJ1-1, with D hard to call. CDR1 is MNHNS and CDR2 is SASEGT in the germline V gene. CDR3 length: 15 amino acids. The V gene lost 6 bases and the J gene lost 1 base, with 15 bases spanning the gap. The chain's CDR3 is CASRNRQSSNTEAFF. The CDR3 region has the DNA TGTGCCAGCAGGAATCGCCAGTCCTCGAACACTGAAGCTTTCTTT.

The chain combines TRBV15 with TRBJ1-1; D is undetermined. The CDR3 extends over 14 amino acids. V gave up 0 bases and J gave up 5 bases, with 10 bases separating them. The germline V gene encodes CDR1 LNHNV and CDR2 YYDKDF (reference sequence). The CDR3 nucleotides read TGTGCCACCAGCAGAGAAGGGTTGTGGACTGAAGCTTTCTTT. Its protein product is CATSREGLWTEAFF. The whole variable domain, remainder taken from reference TRBV15 and TRBJ1-1, is DAMVIQNPRYQVTQFGKPVTLSCSQTLNHNVMYWYQQKSSQAPKLLFHYYDKDFNNEADTPDNFQSRRPNTSFCFLDIRSPGLGDTAMYLCATSREGLWTEAFFGQGTRLTVV.

This clone was seen only once. V gene TRBV7-2 combines with J gene TRBJ2-7; D may match TRBD1 or TRBD2 (5 bases each). The CDR3 covers 13 residues. V was pared by 2 bases and J by 6 bases, with 11 bases between. Germline assignment: CDR1 SGHTA and CDR2 FQGNSA. The CDR3 sequence is CASSLYPGPEQYF. The CDR3 region has the DNA TGTGCCAGCAGCTTATACCCGGGGCCCGAGCAGTACTTC.

The chain has TRBV25-1 and TRBJ2-2; 10 bases match TRBD2. CDR1 and CDR2 (germline): MGHDK, SYGVNS. V was pared by 1 base and J by 5 bases, with 4 bases of the junction left unmatched. This CDR3 is 16 amino acids long. Written as DNA, the CDR3 is TGTGCCAGCAGTGAATTAGGACTAGCGGAAACCGGGGAGCTGTTTTTT. Residues: CASSELGLAETGELFF. The variable domain in full, with the rest retrieved from reference TRBV25-1 and TRBJ2-2, is EADIYQTPRYLVIGTGKKITLECSQTMGHDKMYWYQQDPGMELHLIHYSYGVNSTEKGDLSSESTVSRIRTEHFPLTLESARPSHTSQYLCASSELGLAETGELFFGEGSRLTVL.

The CDR3 DNA follows: TGTGCCAGCAGTAGGGCTCCAAAGGGGGATACGCAGTATTTT. Its translation: CASSRAPKGDTQYF. The chain links TRBV6-6 to TRBJ2-3; the D gene is possibly TRBD1 (5 bases). The CDR3 runs 14 residues. Germline CDR1 MNHNY, CDR2 SVGAGI (reference sequence). V dropped 5 bases and J dropped 6 bases, with 15 bases sitting between them.

V gene TRBV6-6 combines with J gene TRBJ2-7; D uncertain. CDR3 length equals 12 residues. Trimming stripped 0 bases from V and 6 bases from J, with 6 bases between. Germline V gene lookup returns CDR1 MNHNY and CDR2 SVGAGI (reference sequence). The CDR3 sequence: CASSYSNGEQYF. The CDR3 DNA follows: TGTGCCAGCAGTTACTCGAATGGCGAGCAGTACTTC.

This clone was observed once. V usage is TRBV7-2 and J usage is TRBJ1-3, with TRBD1 matching over 7 bases. The germline CDR1 and CDR2 sequences are SGHTA and FQGNSA. The CDR3 totals 16 residues. V was clipped by 1 base and J by 0 bases; unmatched bases: 3. The CDR3 DNA follows: TGTGCCAGCAGCTTAGGGGGACAGATCTCTGGAAACACCATATATTTT. Its translation is CASSLGGQISGNTIYF.

The gene calls are TRBV6-5 and TRBJ2-7, with 7 bases aligning to TRBD2. CDR1 and CDR2 (germline): MNHEY, SVGAGI. V lost 5 bases to trimming and J lost 3 bases; unmatched junction nucleotides: 7. CDR3 length: 14 amino acids. CDR3 residues: CASSKVWGGYEQYF. The CDR3 coding sequence is TGTGCCAGCAGTAAAGTCTGGGGGGGCTACGAGCAGTACTTC.

This chain joins TRBV4-2 and TRBJ2-3; D ambiguous. Trimming cost V 0 bases and J 2 bases, with 9 bases left between them. CDR1 is LGHNA, CDR2 YNFKEQ, per germline. CDR3 length: 15 amino acids. The CDR3 sequence: CASSQDGQYTDTQYF. CDR3 nucleotide sequence: TGTGCCAGCAGCCAAGATGGGCAGTACACAGATACGCAGTATTTT.

The genes are TRBV6-5 and TRBJ1-2; D unclear. Germline V gene data show CDR1 as MNHEY and CDR2 as SVGAGI. Trimming left V 3 bases short and J 4 bases short, with 9 bases between. The CDR3 length is 13 residues. The CDR3 coding sequence is TGTGCCAGCAGTTATGCGGCTGGCTATGGCTACACCTTC. Translating it yields CASSYAAGYGYTF.

The chain uses TRBV7-2 and TRBJ1-5, with TRBD1 matching 7 bases. After removal of 5 bases from V and 3 bases from J, the junction contained 10 bases not matched to a gene. This CDR3 is built from 16 residues. The germline gives CDR1 SGHTA, CDR2 FQGNSA. CDR3 region: CASSTQGVENNQPQHF. The CDR3 bases are TGTGCCAGCAGCACTCAGGGGGTTGAGAACAATCAGCCCCAGCATTTT. Variable domain in full (rest from reference TRBV7-2 and TRBJ1-5): GAGVSQSPSNKVTEKGKDVELRCDPISGHTALYWYRQSLGQGLEFLIYFQGNSAPDKSGLPSDRFSAERTGGSVSTLTIQRTQQEDSAVYLCASSTQGVENNQPQHFGDGTRLSIL.

This sequence joins TRBV2 and TRBJ2-2; possible D gene TRBD1, 6 bases. The CDR3 is 16 amino acids. Germline CDR1 and CDR2: SNHLY and FYNNEI. V was shortened by 8 bases and J by 4 bases, with 20 bases between the two germline ends. CDR3 sequence reads: CASGGSGTFPTGELFF. The CDR3 DNA sequence: TGTGCCAGCGGGGGCTCCGGGACCTTCCCCACCGGGGAGCTGTTTTTT.

The chain couples TRBV14 to TRBJ1-2; the D gene is possibly TRBD1 (6 bases). CDR3 length: 14 residues. Per the germline V gene, CDR1 is SGHDN and CDR2 is FVKESK. Trimming stripped 4 bases from V and 2 bases from J, with 11 bases between. The CDR3 DNA sequence: TGTGCCAGCAGCCGGGGGGGCCAGAACTATGGCTACACCTTC. Amino acid sequence: CASSRGGQNYGYTF.

This sequence joins TRBV9 and TRBJ2-1; weak D call: TRBD1 (5 bases). CDR1 and CDR2 from the germline V gene are SGDLS and YYNGEE. CDR3 length: 11 amino acids. Between the trimmed V and J ends, which lost 3 bases and 10 bases, there was a span of 8 bases. CDR3 sequence (DNA): TGTGCCAGCAGCGGGCGGACAGAGCAGTTCTTC. It encodes CASSGRTEQFF.

The chain is built from TRBV29-1 and TRBJ2-7; 11 nucleotides match TRBD2. The CDR3 contains 14 residues. CDR1 is SQVTM and CDR2 is ANQGSEA in the germline V gene. Germline trimming cut 3 bases from V and 3 bases from J; bases unmatched to any gene: 4. The CDR3 here is CSVEVAGGNYEQYF. The CDR3 region has the DNA TGCAGCGTTGAGGTAGCGGGAGGGAACTACGAGCAGTACTTC.